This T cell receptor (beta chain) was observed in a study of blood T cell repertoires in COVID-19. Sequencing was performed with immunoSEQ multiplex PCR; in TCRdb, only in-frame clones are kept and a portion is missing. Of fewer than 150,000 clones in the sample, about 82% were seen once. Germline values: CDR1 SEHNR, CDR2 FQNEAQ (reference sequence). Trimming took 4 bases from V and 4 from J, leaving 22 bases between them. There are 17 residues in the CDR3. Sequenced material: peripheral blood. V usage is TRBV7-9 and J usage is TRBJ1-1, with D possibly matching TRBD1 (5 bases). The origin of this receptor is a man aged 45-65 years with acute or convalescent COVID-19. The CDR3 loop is CASSSPYGRVLTTEAFF. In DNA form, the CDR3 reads TGTGCCAGCAGCTCACCCTATGGCAGGGTACTAACCACTGAAGCTTTCTTT.